These 19 T cell receptor beta chains came from one sample sequenced in a study of T-cell memory formation after mild COVID-19. TCRdb re-derived calls from the 5' RACE reads in MiXCR, one entry per CDR3 protein. In the table there are about 290,000 distinct CDR3 sequences, around a sixth of which are singletons. The material sequenced was PBMCs or a T cell subset sorted from them (not recorded which). Source of these receptors: a man between 18 and 29 years old who had mild COVID-19 (a few samples of this study predate the infection). Cell type and time point are not known.

The chain couples TRBV24-1 to TRBJ1-5, with D uncertain. Germline CDR1 KGHDR, CDR2 SFDVKD. The CDR3 loop spans 13 amino acids. The ends were cut back, 3 bases at V and 2 bases at J, with 4 bases in the middle. CDR3 nucleotide sequence: TGTGCCACCAGTGATGACGGCAATCAGCCCCAGCATTTT. Its translation: CATSDDGNQPQHF.

This clonotype was seen many times. This sequence joins TRBV20-1 and TRBJ1-1; the D is unclear. The CDR3 is 12 amino acids. From germline, CDR1 is DFQATT and CDR2 SNEGSKA (reference sequence). The V end was cut by 4 bases, the J end by 1 base, with 7 bases between. DNA of the CDR3: TGCAGTGCTATAGAGACGAACACTGAAGCTTTCTTT. Amino acid sequence: CSAIETNTEAFF.

As to this clonotype: A clone one base away is much larger, so this may be a read error. V gene TRBV7-9 combines with J gene TRBJ2-7; no reliable D call. The CDR3 spans 11 residues. Germline V gene sequence: CDR1 SEHNR, CDR2 FQNEAQ (reference sequence). This CDR3 is CASGFSYEQYF. The CDR3 nucleotides read TGTGCCAGCGGCTTCTCCTACGAGCAGTACTTC.

The chain links TRBV2 to TRBJ2-2; a possible D gene is TRBD1 (5 bases). V was trimmed by 9 bases and J by 4 bases, leaving 15 bases between them. This CDR3 has 14 amino acids. Germline V gene sequence: CDR1 SNHLY, CDR2 FYNNEI. The CDR3 DNA follows: TGTGCCAGGGGTCCGACAGCGCGCACCGGGGAGCTGTTTTTT. This sequence encodes CARGPTARTGELFF. Variable domain in full (rest from reference TRBV2 and TRBJ2-2): EPEVTQTPSHQVTQMGQEVILRCVPISNHLYFYWYRQILGQKVEFLVSFYNNEISEKSEIFDDQFSVERPDGSNFTLKIRSTKLEDSAMYFCARGPTARTGELFFGEGSRLTVL.

V usage is TRBV20-1 and J usage is TRBJ1-1; 7 bases fit TRBD1. CDR1 and CDR2 from the germline V gene are DFQATT and SNEGSKA (reference sequence). After removal of 5 bases from V and 3 bases from J, the junction contained 15 bases not matched to a gene. The CDR3 consists of 16 residues. Written as DNA, the CDR3 is TGCAGTGCTCGTAGTCTTTCCGTCAGGGGGTACACTGAAGCTTTCTTT. Translating gives CSARSLSVRGYTEAFF.

There are many counts of this clonotype. The chain combines TRBV5-1 with TRBJ2-7; 8 bases fit TRBD1. This CDR3 has 14 amino acids. Per the germline V gene, CDR1 is SGHRS and CDR2 is YFSETQ. The CDR3 DNA is TGCGCCAGCAGCTTGACCTCCGGGACAGGCACATTGTTCGTC. This translates into CASSLTSGTGTLFV.

The sample holds many counts of this clonotype. As DNA, the CDR3 is TGTGCCATCAGACCGACAGAAAGCTCTGGGGCCAACGTCCTGACTTTC. It yields the protein CAIRPTESSGANVLTF. The chain uses TRBV10-3 and TRBJ2-6, with D maybe TRBD1 (5 bases). V was trimmed by 6 bases and J by 0 bases, leaving 12 bases between them. The CDR3 has 16 amino acids. Germline CDR1 and CDR2: ENHRY and SYGVKD.

The chain has TRBV7-2 and TRBJ1-5; 11 nucleotides align to TRBD1. CDR3 length: 16 amino acids. The junction had 5 bases not matched to a gene; V was cut back by 3 bases and J by 4 bases. Per germline, CDR1 SGHTA and CDR2 FQGNSA. CDR3 DNA: TGTGCCAGCAGCTTCGCCGGGACAGGGGGTAATCAGCCCCAGCATTTT. Protein sequence: CASSFAGTGGNQPQHF.

In DNA, the CDR3 is TGTGCCAGCAGCCTGAGTCGGGTGGATGGCTACACCTTC. It translates to CASSLSRVDGYTF. The chain couples TRBV4-2 to TRBJ1-2; unclear D gene. The V end lost 4 bases, the J end lost 6 bases, and 12 bases lay between the germline ends. CDR3 length: 13 amino acids. The germline gives CDR1 LGHNA, CDR2 YNFKEQ.

This clonotype was detected ten times or more. The chain carries TRBV25-1 and TRBJ1-1; weak D call: TRBD1 (6 bases). The CDR3 length is 13 residues. Germline V gene sequence: CDR1 MGHDK, CDR2 SYGVNS. V was trimmed by 4 bases and J by 10 bases, leaving 16 bases between them. CDR3 coding DNA: TGTGCCAGCAGTGGCCACCTGGACAGTCGAGCTTTCTTT. This codes for CASSGHLDSRAFF.

As DNA, the CDR3 is TGCGCCAGCAGATCTGGACCTGTCGGCGAGCAGTACTTC. This codes for CASRSGPVGEQYF. V usage is TRBV5-1 and J usage is TRBJ2-7; the D is unclear. Trimming removed 5 bases at V and 6 bases at J, with 15 bases between. Germline-derived CDR1 and CDR2 are SGHRS and YFSETQ. The CDR3 has 13 amino acids. Variable domain in full (rest from reference TRBV5-1 and TRBJ2-7): KAGVTQTPRYLIKTRGQQVTLSCSPISGHRSVSWYQQTPGQGLQFLFEYFSETQRNKGNFPGRFSGRQFSNSRSEMNVSTLELGDSALYLCASRSGPVGEQYFGPGTRLTVT.

This clonotype has more than one count but fewer than ten. The chain has TRBV7-9 and TRBJ1-1; 9 nucleotides line up with TRBD1. Germline CDR1 and CDR2: SEHNR and FQNEAQ (reference sequence). Losses at the gene ends were 5 bases for V and 5 bases for J; bases not matched to a gene: 6. The CDR3 has 14 amino acids. CDR3 bases: TGTGCCAGCAGCGCCGGGACAGGGATTACTGAAGCTTTCTTT. It specifies CASSAGTGITEAFF.

The chain recombines TRBV4-2 with TRBJ2-3; no reliable D call. V gave up 5 bases and J gave up 3 bases, with 15 bases separating them. This CDR3 spans 15 amino acids. Germline-derived CDR1 and CDR2 are LGHNA and YNFKEQ. This CDR3 is CASSTTAVLTDTQYF. The CDR3 DNA is TGTGCCAGCAGCACCACCGCCGTCCTGACAGATACGCAGTATTTT.

The chain recombines TRBV9 with TRBJ2-7; TRBD1 matches 7 bases. Germline CDR1 is SGDLS and CDR2 is YYNGEE. CDR3 length: 15 residues. Trimming cost V 3 bases and J 5 bases; bases outside gene matches: 11. Here the CDR3 DNA reads TGTGCCAGCAGCGGCCCACGGACAGGTTTTGACGAGCAGTACTTC. It codes for CASSGPRTGFDEQYF.

In this sample, this clonotype turned up a few times. This sequence joins TRBV6-2 or TRBV6-3 and TRBJ2-3, with 10 bases that match TRBD2. The V gene end was trimmed by 6 bases and the J gene end by 4 bases; junction bases not matched to a gene: 13. The CDR3 is made up of 17 amino acids. Germline CDR1 MNHEY, CDR2 SVGEGT. The CDR3 DNA reads as TGTGCCAGCAGCCCCGCTAGCGGGGGTAGTAAGGCAGATACGCAGTATTTT. The encoded protein is CASSPASGGSKADTQYF.

The genes are TRBV7-2 and TRBJ1-2; D gene unclear. Per germline, CDR1 SGHTA and CDR2 FQGNSA. This CDR3 comprises 15 residues. V lost 10 bases and J lost 1, with 19 bases in between. The CDR3 reads CANTPGGVINYGYTF. CDR3 bases: TGTGCCAACACCCCCGGTGGGGTGATTAACTATGGCTACACCTTC.

This clonotype was counted many times. V and J are TRBV7-8 and TRBJ2-1, with a possible D match to TRBD2 (6 bases). This CDR3 is 14 amino acids long. In germline, CDR1 is SGHVS, CDR2 FQNEAQ. The germline V and J ends were trimmed by 5 bases and 6 bases, with 14 bases remaining between them. Here the CDR3 DNA reads TGTGCCAGCAGCCTCCGACTAGATCTCAATGAGCAGTTCTTC. It translates to CASSLRLDLNEQFF.

J is TRBJ1-2 and V is TRBV29-1; no definite D call. Germline CDR1 is SQVTM and CDR2 is ANQGSEA. The CDR3 is 12 amino acids. V lost 4 bases, J lost 4 bases, and 10 bases lay in between. Here the CDR3 reads CSVGGLGYGYTF. The CDR3 nucleotides read TGCAGCGTTGGCGGCCTCGGCTATGGCTACACCTTC.

J is TRBJ2-1 and V is TRBV4-1; TRBD1 matches at 9 bases. There are 16 residues in the CDR3. CDR1 and CDR2 from the germline V gene are MGHRA and YSYEKL. J was trimmed by 7 bases and V by 10 bases; bases with no gene match: 17. The CDR3 sequence is CATTEWPGQGFNEQFF. CDR3 DNA: TGCGCCACCACAGAGTGGCCGGGACAGGGCTTTAATGAGCAGTTCTTC.